Below, 23 T cell receptor beta chains from the same sample are listed, as sequenced in a study of T cells in pancreatic ductal adenocarcinoma. Selected pancreatic ductal adenocarcinoma patients had undergone surgery without neoadjuvant therapy. Profiling relied on immunoSEQ multiplex PCR, and the TCRdb table lists in-frame clones only, not all of them. The sample carries about 16,000 clones, about nine tenths recorded once. Input material: PBMCs. All receptors derive from a human donor with pancreatic ductal adenocarcinoma.

The CDR3 reads CASSPGQLNSPLHF. The CDR3, as DNA: TGTGCCAGCAGCCCGGGACAGCTCAATTCACCCCTCCACTTT. V gene TRBV5-4 combines with J gene TRBJ1-6; 7 bases line up with TRBD1. Germline CDR1 SGHNT, CDR2 YYREEE (reference sequence). Trimming at V came to 4 bases and at J to 7 bases, leaving 5 bases not matched to a gene. The CDR3 runs 14 residues.

The genes are TRBV27 and TRBJ2-2, with a tentative D call TRBD2 (5 bases). V lost 4 bases and J 2 bases, leaving 5 bases between the germline ends. In germline, CDR1 is MNHEY, CDR2 SMNVEV (reference sequence). The CDR3 loop spans 13 amino acids. The CDR3 loop reads CASSSGNTGELFF. CDR3 nucleotides: TGTGCCAGCAGTTCGGGAAACACCGGGGAGCTGTTTTTT.

CDR3 in DNA: TGCGCCAGCAGCTTATTCCCGACAGGGGATAATGAAAAACTGTTTTTT. Translation gives CASSLFPTGDNEKLFF. This chain connects TRBV5-1 to TRBJ1-4; 8 bases agree with TRBD1. Unmatched junction bases numbered 7, after V lost 2 bases and J lost 4 bases. This CDR3 has 16 residues. Per germline, CDR1 SGHRS and CDR2 YFSETQ.

J is TRBJ2-2 and V is TRBV5-6; 10 bases agree with TRBD1. This CDR3 is built from 15 residues. Germline values: CDR1 SGHDT, CDR2 YYEEEE. The V gene end was trimmed by 4 bases and the J gene end by 6 bases; junction bases not matched to a gene: 6. The CDR3 reads CASSRDRGGPGELFF. The CDR3 DNA follows: TGTGCCAGCAGCAGGGACAGGGGAGGCCCCGGGGAGCTGTTTTTT. Combining the CDR3 with reference TRBV5-6 and TRBJ2-2 gives the whole variable domain DAGVTQSPTHLIKTRGQQVTLRCSPKSGHDTVSWYQQALGQGPQFIFQYYEEEERQRGNFPDRFSGHQFPNYSSELNVNALLLGDSALYLCASSRDRGGPGELFFGEGSRLTVL.

The V call is TRBV7-9, the J call TRBJ1-2; D not resolved. The germline V gene encodes CDR1 SEHNR and CDR2 FQNEAQ (reference sequence). This CDR3 region has 13 residues. V gave up 3 bases and J gave up 5 bases, with 10 bases separating them. This CDR3 is CASSFQTPYGYTF. The CDR3 DNA follows: TGTGCCAGCAGCTTTCAGACACCTTATGGCTACACCTTC. Filled out from reference TRBV7-9 and TRBJ1-2, the complete variable domain reads DTGVSQNPRHKITKRGQNVTFRCDPISEHNRLYWYRQTLGQGPEFLTYFQNEAQLEKSRLLSDRFSAERPKGSFSTLEIQRTEQGDSAMYLCASSFQTPYGYTFGSGTRLTVV.

The V call is TRBV7-2, the J call TRBJ1-2, with D unclear. CDR1 is SGHTA, CDR2 FQGNSA, per germline. V was clipped by 5 bases and J by 2 bases, with 9 bases between them. The CDR3 is made up of 13 amino acids. The CDR3 coding sequence is TGTGCCAGCAGCCCTGACAAGAACTATGGCTACACCTTC. Its protein is CASSPDKNYGYTF.

The chain carries TRBV5-1 and TRBJ2-7, with D perhaps TRBD2 (7 bases). Trimming pared 4 bases from V and 1 base from J, leaving 12 bases between. CDR1 is SGHRS and CDR2 is YFSETQ in the germline V gene. The CDR3 consists of 14 residues. In nucleotides, the CDR3 is TGCGCCAGCAGCAAGGGGGGGGATTCCTACGAGCAGTACTTC. Amino acid sequence: CASSKGGDSYEQYF.

This chain uses TRBV5-4 with TRBJ1-1; possible D gene TRBD1, 5 bases. Trimming removed 4 bases at V and 0 bases at J, with 10 bases between. Germline V gene data show CDR1 as SGHNT and CDR2 as YYREEE (reference sequence). The CDR3 has 14 amino acids. The CDR3 region is CASSRGGVNTEAFF. CDR3 sequence (DNA): TGTGCCAGCAGCCGCGGAGGGGTGAACACTGAAGCTTTCTTT.

The rearrangement uses TRBV27 and TRBJ2-2, with D perhaps matching TRBD2 (5 bases). The length of the CDR3 is 15 residues. Trimming pared 4 bases from V and 6 bases from J, leaving 15 bases between. Germline assignment: CDR1 MNHEY and CDR2 SMNVEV (reference sequence). The CDR3 sequence is CASSSGKVMAGELFF. The DNA for the CDR3 is TGTGCCAGCAGTTCCGGGAAAGTTATGGCCGGGGAGCTGTTTTTT.

Here the CDR3 DNA reads TGCGCCAGCAGTCGAACCGGGACAAGAATCTCTGGAAACACCATATATTTT. It encodes CASSRTGTRISGNTIYF. This sequence joins TRBV4-1 and TRBJ1-3; perhaps TRBD1 as D (6 bases). The V end lost 6 bases, the J end lost 0 bases, and 18 bases lay between the germline ends. The CDR3 spans 17 residues. Germline loops: CDR1 MGHRA, CDR2 YSYEKL.

The V gene is TRBV2, the J gene TRBJ2-3, with D tentatively TRBD2 (5 bases). This CDR3 comprises 15 residues. Trimming took 1 base from V and 2 from J, leaving 10 bases between them. The germline V gene has CDR1 SNHLY and CDR2 FYNNEI. The CDR3 is CASSEVGGFTDTQYF. CDR3 coding DNA: TGTGCCAGCAGTGAAGTTGGCGGGTTCACAGATACGCAGTATTTT.

V gene TRBV4-3 combines with J gene TRBJ2-2; unclear D gene. This CDR3 contains 15 residues. The germline V gene has CDR1 LGHNA and CDR2 YSLEER. V gave up 8 bases and J gave up 6 bases, with 19 bases separating them. Here the CDR3 DNA reads TGCGCCAGCGCCGGAAAAGACGCGGATTCCGGGGAGCTGTTTTTT. This codes for CASAGKDADSGELFF.

The V gene is TRBV5-6, the J gene TRBJ2-2, with D possibly TRBD2 on 6 matching bases. The V gene lost 1 base and the J gene lost 4 bases, with 20 bases spanning the gap. The germline V gene has CDR1 SGHDT and CDR2 YYEEEE. The CDR3 contains 18 residues. The CDR3 region has the DNA TGTGCCAGCAGCTTGTATCTTGGGGCCCTGGGGGGCACCGGGGAGCTGTTTTTT. This translates into CASSLYLGALGGTGELFF.

The CDR3 nucleotides read TGTGCCACCAGCAGAGGGGGAAGGGGGCAGGAGACCCAGTACTTC. Translation: CATSRGGRGQETQYF. The chain links TRBV15 to TRBJ2-5; TRBD1 aligns across 7 bases. In germline, CDR1 is LNHNV, CDR2 YYDKDF (reference sequence). This CDR3 is built from 15 residues. Trimming removed 1 base from V and 5 bases from J; junction bases left unmatched: 7.

The genes are TRBV5-1 and TRBJ1-1, with a tentative D call TRBD1 (6 bases). The CDR3 has 16 amino acids. Germline lookup yields CDR1 SGHRS and CDR2 YFSETQ. With 3 bases removed from V and 0 bases from J, the gap between germline ends came to 15 bases. The CDR3 sequence: CASSSTSQGLNTEAFF. The CDR3, as DNA: TGCGCCAGCAGCTCCACCTCACAGGGATTGAACACTGAAGCTTTCTTT. The whole variable domain, remainder taken from reference TRBV5-1 and TRBJ1-1, is KAGVTQTPRYLIKTRGQQVTLSCSPISGHRSVSWYQQTPGQGLQFLFEYFSETQRNKGNFPGRFSGRQFSNSRSEMNVSTLELGDSALYLCASSSTSQGLNTEAFFGQGTRLTVV.

The gene calls are TRBV4-3 and TRBJ1-5; D is undetermined. This CDR3 comprises 14 residues. Germline CDR1 is LGHNA and CDR2 is YSLEER. The germline V and J ends were trimmed by 3 bases and 0 bases, with 6 bases remaining between them. The CDR3 nucleotides read TGCGCCAGCAGCCACGCACATAGCAATCAGCCCCAGCATTTT. It yields the protein CASSHAHSNQPQHF.

The chain recombines TRBV10-3 with TRBJ2-4, with a possible D match to TRBD2 (5 bases). CDR3 length equals 12 residues. Germline lookup yields CDR1 ENHRY and CDR2 SYGVKD. The V gene lost 10 bases and the J gene lost 6 bases, with 13 bases spanning the gap. The DNA of the CDR3 is TGTGCCACCCGCGCTGAGGGAAACATTCAGTACTTC. Its translation: CATRAEGNIQYF.

The chain combines TRBV5-1 with TRBJ2-5; TRBD2 aligns across 8 bases. J was trimmed by 0 bases and V by 1 base; bases with no gene match: 17. Germline CDR1 is SGHRS and CDR2 is YFSETQ. This CDR3 comprises 20 residues. The DNA for the CDR3 is TGCGCCAGCAGCTTGAATCCCTCTCTCCGGACTAGCAGGTACCAAGAGACCCAGTACTTC. It specifies CASSLNPSLRTSRYQETQYF.

In DNA form, the CDR3 reads TGTGCCAGCAGGGGGGGGTACGGAGGCAATCAGCCCCAGCATTTT. Translated, it gives CASRGGYGGNQPQHF. This chain connects TRBV6-1 to TRBJ1-5, with a possible D match to TRBD1 (5 bases). The CDR3 extends over 15 amino acids. From germline, CDR1 is MNHNS and CDR2 SASEGT. V lost 6 bases to trimming and J lost 2 bases, with 14 bases between them.

J is TRBJ2-1 and V is TRBV7-8; 12 nucleotides match TRBD2. V lost 5 bases and J lost 10; bases outside the gene matches: 12. The CDR3 is 16 amino acids. Germline lookup yields CDR1 SGHVS and CDR2 FQNEAQ. This CDR3 reads CASSPWTSGVASEQFF. The CDR3 DNA follows: TGTGCCAGCAGCCCATGGACTAGCGGGGTTGCTAGCGAGCAGTTCTTC.

V gene TRBV11-2 combines with J gene TRBJ2-3; perhaps TRBD1 as D (5 bases). The CDR3 contains 14 residues. The V gene's germline CDR1 is SGHAT and CDR2 FQNNGV. The V end lost 4 bases, the J end lost 3 bases, and 11 bases lay between the germline ends. CDR3 DNA sequence: TGTGCCAGCAGCTCGTCAACAGGTACAGATACGCAGTATTTT. Amino acids: CASSSSTGTDTQYF. Together with reference TRBV11-2 and TRBJ2-3, the CDR3 gives the full variable domain: EAGVAQSPRYKIIEKRQSVAFWCNPISGHATLYWYQQILGQGPKLLIQFQNNGVVDDSQLPKDRFSAERLKGVDSTLKIQPAKLEDSAVYLCASSSSTGTDTQYFGPGTRLTVL.

The sample holds one count of this clone. The rearrangement links TRBV11-2 to TRBJ1-6; D uncertain. V lost 7 bases, J lost 9 bases, and 16 bases lay in between. The germline V gene has CDR1 SGHAT and CDR2 FQNNGV. This CDR3 comprises 14 residues. CDR3 loop: CASTLFPHGSPLHF. In nucleotides, the CDR3 is TGTGCCAGCACCCTATTCCCGCACGGTTCACCCCTCCACTTT. The complete variable domain, with remaining parts taken from reference TRBV11-2 and TRBJ1-6, reads EAGVAQSPRYKIIEKRQSVAFWCNPISGHATLYWYQQILGQGPKLLIQFQNNGVVDDSQLPKDRFSAERLKGVDSTLKIQPAKLEDSAVYLCASTLFPHGSPLHFGNGTRLTVT.

This clone occurred a few times. The CDR3 here is CASRTGTSTDTQYF. CDR3 coding DNA: TGTGCCAGCAGGACCGGGACTAGCACAGATACGCAGTATTTT. The chain couples TRBV28 to TRBJ2-3; D may be TRBD2 (6 bases). The CDR3 length is 14 residues. Germline V CDR1 and CDR2: MDHEN, SYDVKM. Between the trimmed V and J ends, which lost 6 bases and 0 bases, there was a span of 10 bases.